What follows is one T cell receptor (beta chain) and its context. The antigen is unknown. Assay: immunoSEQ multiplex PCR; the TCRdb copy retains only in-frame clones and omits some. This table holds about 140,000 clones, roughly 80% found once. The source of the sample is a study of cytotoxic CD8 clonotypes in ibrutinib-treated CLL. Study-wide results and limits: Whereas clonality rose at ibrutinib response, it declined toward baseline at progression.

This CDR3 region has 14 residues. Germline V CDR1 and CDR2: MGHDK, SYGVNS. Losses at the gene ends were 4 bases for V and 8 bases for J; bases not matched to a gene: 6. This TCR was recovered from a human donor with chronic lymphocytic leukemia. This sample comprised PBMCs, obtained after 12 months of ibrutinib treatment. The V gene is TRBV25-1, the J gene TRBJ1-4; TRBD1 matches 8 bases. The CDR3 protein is CASSAPGGREKLFF. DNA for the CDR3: TGTGCCAGCAGTGCCCCAGGGGGCCGCGAAAAACTGTTTTTT. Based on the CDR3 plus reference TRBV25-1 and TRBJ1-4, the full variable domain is EADIYQTPRYLVIGTGKKITLECSQTMGHDKMYWYQQDPGMELHLIHYSYGVNSTEKGDLSSESTVSRIRTEHFPLTLESARPSHTSQYLCASSAPGGREKLFFGSGTQLSVL.